The 32 T cell receptor beta chains given below trace back to one sample, sequenced in a study of blood T cells in healthy people across ages. Alongside a J-beta primer mix, a sample-barcoded 5' primer served in a second PCR lasting roughly 7 to 11 cycles. TCRdb independently ran MiXCR on the 5' RACE reads; one entry per CDR3 protein. The repertoire consists of about 1.5 million distinct CDR3 sequences, with approximately 39% occurring once and the leading ten covering over 3.5%. The source material was blood. Receptor source: a woman aged 18-29 years in good health.

The chain combines TRBV7-2 with TRBJ1-1; D possibly corresponds to TRBD1 (5 bases). This CDR3 has 14 residues. Germline V gene sequence: CDR1 SGHTA, CDR2 FQGNSA. Trimming removed 2 bases from V and 4 bases from J, with 11 bases in between. The CDR3 loop reads CASSLLPRGTEAFF. CDR3 bases: TGTGCCAGCAGCTTACTCCCAAGGGGCACTGAAGCTTTCTTT.

The rearrangement uses TRBV4-3 and TRBJ1-2; D might be TRBD1 (5 bases). The CDR3 loop spans 16 amino acids. V lost 0 bases and J 2 bases, leaving 13 bases between the germline ends. Germline V lookup: CDR1 LGHNA, CDR2 YSLEER. The CDR3 sequence is CASSQEFDSGNYGYTF. CDR3 sequence (DNA): TGCGCCAGCAGCCAAGAATTTGACTCAGGGAACTATGGCTACACCTTC.

The rearrangement joins TRBV25-1 to TRBJ2-7; D possibly uses TRBD1 or TRBD2 (5 bases each). Germline V gene data show CDR1 as MGHDK and CDR2 as SYGVNS. Trimming removed 4 bases from V and 2 bases from J, with 15 bases in between. CDR3 size: 15 residues. CDR3 nucleotides: TGTGCCAGCAGTGCGCCAGGGTGGGGAGCCTACGAGCAGTACTTC. The encoded protein is CASSAPGWGAYEQYF.

The rearrangement joins TRBV6-5 to TRBJ1-2; no clear D gene. The germline gives CDR1 MNHEY, CDR2 SVGAGI. Trimming removed 0 bases at V and 0 bases at J, with 20 bases between. CDR3 size: 19 residues. The CDR3 region is CASSYSISGKDSANYGYTF. The CDR3 coding sequence is TGTGCCAGCAGTTACTCGATCTCTGGGAAGGATTCAGCTAACTATGGCTACACCTTC.

Points on this clonotype: A read error is possible here, since a much larger clone lies one base away. The chain carries TRBV7-2 and TRBJ2-3; 7 bases align to TRBD2. Germline V gene data show CDR1 as SGHTA and CDR2 as FQGNSA. This CDR3 comprises 15 residues. The CDR3 here is CASRSGAHSTDTQCF. As DNA, the CDR3 is TGTGCCAGCAGGAGCGGGGCCCATAGCACAGATACGCAGTGTTTT.

Many counts were recorded for this clonotype. The chain is built from TRBV29-1 and TRBJ2-7; 7 nucleotides align to TRBD2. The CDR3 totals 13 residues. CDR1 and CDR2 (germline): SQVTM, ANQGSEA. V lost 4 bases and J lost 3; bases outside the gene matches: 6. CDR3 DNA: TGCAGCGTTGTCAGGGAGGGAATCTACGAGCAGTACTTC. Its translation: CSVVREGIYEQYF.

The rearrangement joins TRBV14 to TRBJ2-2, with D unresolved. Germline V CDR1 and CDR2: SGHDN, FVKESK. Trimming cost V 1 base and J 1 base, with 13 bases left between them. CDR3 length equals 17 residues. The CDR3 sequence is CASSQVWALGNTGELFF. In nucleotides, the CDR3 is TGTGCCAGCAGCCAAGTTTGGGCGTTGGGGAACACCGGGGAGCTGTTTTTT.

Many counts were recorded for this clonotype. The chain uses TRBV9 and TRBJ1-1, with D perhaps TRBD1 (5 bases). The germline V and J ends were trimmed by 0 bases and 5 bases, with 8 bases remaining between them. CDR3 size: 13 residues. CDR1 SGDLS and CDR2 YYNGEE come from the germline V gene. In DNA, the CDR3 is TGTGCCAGCAGCGTAGGAGGGGCTACTGAAGCTTTCTTT. Its protein is CASSVGGATEAFF.

This chain joins TRBV5-1 and TRBJ2-3; D is unresolved. The ends were cut back, 4 bases at V and 2 bases at J, with 11 bases in the middle. Germline V gene sequence: CDR1 SGHRS, CDR2 YFSETQ. The CDR3 runs 14 residues. DNA for the CDR3: TGCGCCAGCAGCCCCAGGACCGCCACAGATACGCAGTATTTT. Translated: CASSPRTATDTQYF. The full variable domain, with the rest looked up from reference TRBV5-1 and TRBJ2-3, is KAGVTQTPRYLIKTRGQQVTLSCSPISGHRSVSWYQQTPGQGLQFLFEYFSETQRNKGNFPGRFSGRQFSNSRSEMNVSTLELGDSALYLCASSPRTATDTQYFGPGTRLTVL.

This clonotype was seen a handful of times. J is TRBJ1-6 and V is TRBV7-9; 10 bases fit TRBD1. The length of the CDR3 is 15 residues. J lost 7 bases, V lost 4 bases, and 4 bases had no gene match. Germline lookup yields CDR1 SEHNR and CDR2 FQNEAQ (reference sequence). CDR3 residues: CASSSSDRGNSPLHF. The CDR3 DNA is TGTGCCAGCAGCTCTTCGGACAGGGGGAATTCACCCCTCCACTTT.

This clonotype was found a few times. This chain uses TRBV6-5 with TRBJ1-1; D unclear. V was clipped by 6 bases and J by 4 bases, with 18 bases between them. Germline V CDR1 and CDR2: MNHEY, SVGAGI. CDR3 length: 15 amino acids. CDR3 loop: CASSRGGRVLTEAFF. CDR3 DNA sequence: TGTGCCAGCAGCCGGGGAGGGAGGGTGCTCACTGAAGCTTTCTTT.

With regard to this clonotype: One end of the junction fails to match germline, which may point to a read error. The V and J genes are TRBV12-3 or TRBV12-4 and TRBJ2-1, with TRBD2 matching 12 bases. The CDR3 runs 18 residues. Here the CDR3 DNA reads TGTGCCAGCAGGTGGACTAGCGGGGTCACTAGCTCCTACAATAAGCAGTTCTTC. The encoded protein is CASRWTSGVTSSYNKQFF.

This clonotype has a handful of counts. CDR3 in amino acids: CASSLTGTANGYTF. The CDR3, as DNA: TGTGCCAGCAGCCTTACCGGGACAGCAAACGGCTACACCTTC. The chain links TRBV7-9 to TRBJ1-2; TRBD1 agrees at 7 bases. J was trimmed by 8 bases and V by 5 bases; bases with no gene match: 11. Germline lookup yields CDR1 SEHNR and CDR2 FQNEAQ (reference sequence). The CDR3 contains 14 residues. Complete variable domain (other parts from reference TRBV7-9 and TRBJ1-2): DTGVSQNPRHKITKRGQNVTFRCDPISEHNRLYWYRQTLGQGPEFLTYFQNEAQLEKSRLLSDRFSAERPKGSFSTLEIQRTEQGDSAMYLCASSLTGTANGYTFGSGTRLTVV.

This clonotype was seen many times. DNA for the CDR3: TGCAGTGCTAGCTACAGAGGATATGGCTACACCTTC. This encodes CSASYRGYGYTF. The chain is built from TRBV20-1 and TRBJ1-2; D uncertain. This CDR3 is 12 amino acids long. V was shortened by 3 bases and J by 5 bases, with 10 bases between the two germline ends. Germline loops: CDR1 DFQATT, CDR2 SNEGSKA (reference sequence).

This sequence joins TRBV4-2 and TRBJ2-5, with 7 bases lining up with TRBD2. Germline CDR1 reads LGHNA; CDR2 reads YNFKEQ. V dropped 0 bases and J dropped 2; count of bases not matched to a gene: 6. CDR3 length equals 16 residues. CDR3 coding DNA: TGTGCCAGCAGCCAAGATCGGGCTAGCGGTCAAGAGACCCAGTACTTC. Its protein is CASSQDRASGQETQYF.

This clonotype was recorded only once. A read error may account for a junction end that differs from germline. The CDR3 sequence is CSTRDPAVLYNEQFF. In nucleotides, the CDR3 is TGCAGTACTAGAGACCCGGCGGTACTCTACAATGAGCAGTTCTTC. The chain employs TRBV20-1 and TRBJ2-1, with D possibly matching TRBD2 (5 bases). CDR3 length equals 15 residues. Germline V lookup: CDR1 DFQATT, CDR2 SNEGSKA (reference sequence).

This clonotype showed up many times. CDR3 bases: TGTGCCAGCCTCCGGGGGAGTTACACAGATACGCAGTATTTT. This encodes CASLRGSYTDTQYF. The chain has TRBV12-3 or TRBV12-4 and TRBJ2-3, with a tentative D call TRBD2 (6 bases). CDR3 size: 14 residues. V gave up 8 bases and J gave up 2 bases, with 14 bases separating them.

V and J are TRBV9 and TRBJ2-5; no definite D call. CDR1 SGDLS and CDR2 YYNGEE come from the germline V gene. V was clipped by 0 bases and J by 7 bases, with 10 bases between them. The CDR3 contains 13 residues. This CDR3 reads CASSVVNGGTQYF. The CDR3 DNA reads TGTGCCAGCAGCGTAGTTAATGGCGGGACCCAGTACTTC.

This clonotype showed up just a few times. The rearrangement links TRBV15 to TRBJ2-5; D may be TRBD1 or TRBD2 (6 bases each). Looked up from germline, CDR1 is LNHNV and CDR2 is YYDKDF (reference sequence). This CDR3 comprises 15 residues. The V gene lost 1 base and the J gene lost 2 bases, with 11 bases spanning the gap. The CDR3 sequence is CATSRATGAQETQYF. CDR3 DNA sequence: TGTGCCACCAGCAGAGCCACGGGGGCACAAGAGACCCAGTACTTC.

The chain combines TRBV6-2 or TRBV6-3 with TRBJ2-7, with a weak D call TRBD2 (6 bases). Germline-derived CDR1 and CDR2 are MNHEY and SVGEGT. V was trimmed by 7 bases and J by 2 bases, leaving 15 bases between them. The CDR3 is 14 residues long. CDR3 nucleotides: TGTGCCAGCACGGAAACGGGGGTGACCTACGAGCAGTACTTC. This gives the protein CASTETGVTYEQYF.

This clonotype has at least ten counts. This sequence joins TRBV27 and TRBJ2-6; no firm D call. Per the germline V gene, CDR1 is MNHEY and CDR2 is SMNVEV (reference sequence). V was trimmed by 3 bases and J by 1 base, leaving 4 bases between them. The CDR3 extends over 14 amino acids. For the CDR3, the DNA is TGTGCCAGCAGTTTGGTGTCTGGGGCCAACGTCCTGACTTTC. Translation: CASSLVSGANVLTF.

There are many counts of this clonotype. The V and J genes are TRBV29-1 and TRBJ2-5, with 7 bases matching TRBD1. V lost 0 bases, J lost 5 bases, and 3 bases stayed unmatched. CDR1 is SQVTM, CDR2 ANQGSEA, per germline. This CDR3 is 13 amino acids long. The CDR3 sequence: CSVEDRGWETQYF. CDR3 sequence (DNA): TGCAGCGTTGAAGACAGGGGGTGGGAGACCCAGTACTTC.

The chain has TRBV4-1 and TRBJ2-3; D is possibly TRBD2 (6 bases). Trimming removed 3 bases at V and 4 bases at J, with 14 bases between. Germline loops: CDR1 MGHRA, CDR2 YSYEKL. This CDR3 is built from 15 residues. The CDR3 loop reads CASSHKTLASDTQYF. The CDR3 DNA is TGCGCCAGCAGCCACAAAACCCTAGCGTCAGATACGCAGTATTTT.

The chain joins TRBV12-5 to TRBJ2-7; TRBD1 agrees at 9 bases. With V trimmed by 4 bases and J by 0 bases, 10 bases remained unmatched. This CDR3 contains 17 residues. In germline, CDR1 is LGHNT, CDR2 FRNRAP. CDR3 DNA sequence: TGTGCTAGTGGTTCTCCCGGGACAGGGATCTTCTCCTACGAGCAGTACTTC. Its translation is CASGSPGTGIFSYEQYF.

The sample holds many counts of this clonotype. The CDR3: CASSFERETEAFF. CDR3 sequence (DNA): TGTGCCAGCAGCTTTGAAAGGGAAACTGAAGCTTTCTTT. The chain is built from TRBV7-2 and TRBJ1-1; D uncertain. The CDR3 is 13 residues long. The germline V gene encodes CDR1 SGHTA and CDR2 FQGNSA. V dropped 3 bases and J dropped 5 bases, with 10 bases sitting between them.

A few counts support this clonotype. V is TRBV9 and J is TRBJ2-4, with D unclear. Trimming removed 4 bases at V and 0 bases at J, with 8 bases between. Germline V gene lookup returns CDR1 SGDLS and CDR2 YYNGEE. The CDR3 contains 14 residues. The CDR3, as DNA: TGTGCCAGCAGCCCTCAACTAGCCAAAAACATTCAGTACTTC. It codes for CASSPQLAKNIQYF.

The CDR3 region has the DNA TGCGCCAGCAGCTTGGCTCCTAGCGGAGCTAACACCGGGGAGCTGTTTTTT. Protein product: CASSLAPSGANTGELFF. The V gene is TRBV5-1, the J gene TRBJ2-2; the match to TRBD2 covers 7 bases. This CDR3 is 17 amino acids long. CDR1 and CDR2 from the germline V gene are SGHRS and YFSETQ. The junction had 7 bases not matched to a gene; V was cut back by 0 bases and J by 2 bases. Using reference TRBV5-1 and TRBJ2-2 for the parts outside the CDR3, the full variable domain is KAGVTQTPRYLIKTRGQQVTLSCSPISGHRSVSWYQQTPGQGLQFLFEYFSETQRNKGNFPGRFSGRQFSNSRSEMNVSTLELGDSALYLCASSLAPSGANTGELFFGEGSRLTVL.

The chain links TRBV4-1 to TRBJ1-5; D is ambiguous. The CDR3 has 15 amino acids. V lost 2 bases and J 2 bases, leaving 10 bases between the germline ends. CDR1 is MGHRA, CDR2 YSYEKL, per germline. CDR3 nucleotides: TGCGCCAGCAGCCAATTTGCTCCCGGCAATCAGCCCCAGCATTTT. As protein: CASSQFAPGNQPQHF.

The chain recombines TRBV6-5 with TRBJ2-7, with 8 bases matching TRBD1. CDR1 and CDR2 (germline): MNHEY, SVGAGI. V was clipped by 5 bases and J by 5 bases; unmatched bases: 5. CDR3 length: 13 residues. CDR3 sequence (DNA): TGTGCCAGCAGTAGAGGACAGGGCAACGAGCAGTACTTC. It specifies CASSRGQGNEQYF.

This clonotype was observed a few times. The chain carries TRBV7-9 and TRBJ1-1, with 8 bases fitting TRBD1. There are 16 residues in the CDR3. Germline CDR1 and CDR2: SEHNR and FQNEAQ (reference sequence). With 6 bases clipped from V and 1 base from J, the junction kept 10 bases outside the gene matches. The CDR3 reads CASRADREFTNTEAFF. The CDR3, as DNA: TGTGCCAGCAGAGCGGACAGGGAGTTTACGAACACTGAAGCTTTCTTT.

The rearrangement uses TRBV29-1 and TRBJ1-2; weak D call: TRBD1 (6 bases). V was shortened by 7 bases and J by 3 bases, with 15 bases between the two germline ends. From germline, CDR1 is SQVTM and CDR2 ANQGSEA. This CDR3 region has 13 residues. Here the CDR3 reads CSALKRGYYGYTF. In DNA form, the CDR3 reads TGCAGCGCCCTGAAGAGGGGGTACTATGGCTACACCTTC.

This sequence joins TRBV4-2 and TRBJ1-5; 9 bases fit TRBD1. The ends lost 0 bases at V and 5 bases at J; junction bases unmatched: 5. CDR1 is LGHNA, CDR2 YNFKEQ, per germline. The CDR3 runs 16 residues. CDR3 sequence (DNA): TGTGCCAGCAGCCAAGAAAGGGGACAGGGCCATCAGCCCCAGCATTTT. Translating gives CASSQERGQGHQPQHF.